This T cell receptor beta chain was identified in a study of T cell responses to AZD1222 COVID-19 vaccine. General study results and limits: Along spike, vaccine-associated CD4 TCRs were found throughout, with dominance at 160-218 and 743-854.

Repertoires were generated with immunoSEQ multiplex PCR, while TCRdb's copy carries only in-frame clones and drops some. The table records around 150,000 clones, approximately 85% of them present only once. CDR3 size: 15 residues. Trimming took off 2 bases at V and 3 bases at J, with 11 bases between the two ends. Germline CDR1 is KGHSH and CDR2 is LQKENI. With regard to this clone: Antigen unknown.

The chain employs TRBV18 and TRBJ1-3; D gene unclear. The TCR sequence derives from an adult who received the MenACWY meningococcal vaccine as a control. The sequencing used peripheral blood, collected 28 days after the second dose of the MenACWY control vaccine. CDR3 DNA: TGTGCCAGCTCACCAGTGAGGACCCTTGGAAACACCATATATTTT. As protein: CASSPVRTLGNTIYF.